The source of this TCR beta chain is a study of T cell responses to AZD1222 COVID-19 vaccine (dated by TCRdb to about 2021). Looking at the study overall: A total of just over 230 trial participants underwent TCR sequencing, of whom about 210 received two doses of AZD1222 and some 25 received two doses of the MenACWY control vaccine. Trial participants were enrolled by age into subgroups of 18-55, 56-69 and 70-plus years, and around 150, 28 and 57 TCR-sequenced participants, respectively, were included in these subgroups.

From cysteine to phenylalanine, the CDR3 is 15 amino acids long. Only CDR3 DNA is held: 45 bases, read in frame from base 1. From a lookup of the germline V gene (reference sequence), CDR1 and CDR2 are SGHKS and YYEKEE. V is pared back by 4 bases and J by 0 bases, with 11 bases lying between the germline termini. Beyond this particular receptor, the publication reports: Reportedly, almost half of the unique spike-specific TCRs recognized epitopes lying outside the regions that are mutated in the B.1.351 and B.1.1.7 variants. Most participants were white British and females outnumbered males, and the authors suggested that clonal diversity may have been underestimated. Because no samples from the day 14 peak response were available, repertoires could be characterized only after the peak T cell response. After two AZD1222 doses, both the breadth and the depth of spike-specific TCRs were significantly higher than at day 0 and than in MenACWY recipients. In the small 56-69-year group, the increase in depth fell short of significance, most likely because of low power. Conclusions about previously exposed vaccinees were limited because only a handful of AZD1222 recipients were SARS-CoV-2 seropositive at baseline. The vaccine-associated CD4 TCRs covered the entire spike protein, and the dominant responses fell in regions 160-218 and 743-854.

The CDR3 regions of human TCRbeta chains were subjected to immunosequencing. Under the source paper's analysis protocol: Repertoire TCRs were matched against a reference library of SARS-CoV-2-specific TCRs generated with the MIRA antigen-specificity platform. Breadth meant the fraction of unique TCRs that were SARS-CoV-2-associated, whereas depth meant the fraction of total T cells that were SARS-CoV-2-associated. Using the MIRA data, every spike-specific TCR was mapped to the spike region that the TCR reacted to and assigned to either a CD4 or a CD8 class. Log10-transformed breadth and depth values were compared by one-way ANOVA with Sidak's multiple comparisons tests. The table comes from immuneACCESS by way of TCRdb, which keeps in-frame sequences with V and J called. Part of the clones is missing from these tables; in studies checked, under half for an unresolved V gene and the rest for unknown reasons. That table is the source of V, J and clone size, and D and trimming were worked out from the DNA. The sample table lists 100,000 to 120,000 clones, about 95% of them with a count of one. The ten largest clones take up 2.5% to 3% of the sample.

With respect to this clone: The specificity of this receptor is unknown. Per-base quality was not reported, and no clone a single base away is much larger than it.

According to the study, the label for this sample's time point signals: about 28 days (+/-7) after the second vaccine dose. AZD1222 recipients with second doses at about 4 weeks or about 12 weeks were pooled, because spike-specific TCR depth and breadth did not differ between schedules. The vaccinee samples were drawn from two UK trials, COV001 and COV002, one of which was a single-blind randomized controlled phase 2/3 trial testing AZD1222 (ChAdOx1 nCoV-19) in healthy adults. Trial participant PBMC samples were collected at day 0 and day 28 after the second dose for TCRbeta chain sequencing. The clonotype was recovered from an adult who received the AZD1222 COVID-19 vaccine. The sequencing here drew on peripheral blood, taken 28 days after the second AZD1222 dose. This chain is built from TRBV5-5 and TRBJ1-5, with a tentative D gene TRBD1 over 5 matching bases. The DNA is as follows: TGTGCCAGCAGCCCCGGGACGGTTAGCAATCAGCCCCAGCATTTT. Translation gives CASSPGTVSNQPQHF.